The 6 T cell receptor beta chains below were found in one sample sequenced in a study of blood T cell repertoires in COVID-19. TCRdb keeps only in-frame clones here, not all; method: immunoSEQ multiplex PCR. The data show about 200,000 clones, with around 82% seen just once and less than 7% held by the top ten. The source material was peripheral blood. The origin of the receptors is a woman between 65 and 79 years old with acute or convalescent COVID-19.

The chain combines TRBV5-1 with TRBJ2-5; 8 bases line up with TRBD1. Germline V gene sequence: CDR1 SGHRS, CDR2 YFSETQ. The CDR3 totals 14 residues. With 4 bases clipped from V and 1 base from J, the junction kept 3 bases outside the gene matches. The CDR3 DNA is TGCGCCAGCAGCCCTACAGGGGGCCAAGAGACCCAGTACTTC. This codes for CASSPTGGQETQYF.

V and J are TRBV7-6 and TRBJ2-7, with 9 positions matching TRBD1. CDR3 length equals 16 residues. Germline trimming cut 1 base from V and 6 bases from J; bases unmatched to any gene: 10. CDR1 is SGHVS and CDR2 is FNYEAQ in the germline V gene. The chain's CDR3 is CASSLGDREPQSEQYF. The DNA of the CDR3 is TGTGCCAGCAGCTTAGGGGACAGGGAACCACAAAGCGAGCAGTACTTC.

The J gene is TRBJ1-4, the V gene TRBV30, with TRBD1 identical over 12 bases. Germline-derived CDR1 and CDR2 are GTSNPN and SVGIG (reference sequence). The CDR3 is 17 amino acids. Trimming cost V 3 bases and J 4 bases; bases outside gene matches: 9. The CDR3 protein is CAWSLGTGGRINEKLFF. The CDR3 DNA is TGTGCCTGGAGCCTCGGGACAGGGGGCAGGATTAATGAAAAACTGTTTTTT. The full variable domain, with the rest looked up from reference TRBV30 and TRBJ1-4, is SQTIHQWPATLVQPVGSPLSLECTVEGTSNPNLYWYRQAAGRGLQLLFYSVGIGQISSEVPQNLSASRPQDRQFILSSKKLLLSDSGFYLCAWSLGTGGRINEKLFFGSGTQLSVL.

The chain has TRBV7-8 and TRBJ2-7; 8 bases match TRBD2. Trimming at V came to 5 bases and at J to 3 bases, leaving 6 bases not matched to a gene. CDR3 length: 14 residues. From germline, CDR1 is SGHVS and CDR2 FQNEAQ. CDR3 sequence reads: CASSASGRSYEQYF. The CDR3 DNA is TGTGCCAGCAGCGCGAGCGGGAGAAGCTACGAGCAGTACTTC.

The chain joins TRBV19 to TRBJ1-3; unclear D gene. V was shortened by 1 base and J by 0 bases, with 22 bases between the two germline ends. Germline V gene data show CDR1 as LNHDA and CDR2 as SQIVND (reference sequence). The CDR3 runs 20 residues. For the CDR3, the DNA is TGTGCCAGTAGTATAGGAAGCGGCAGGTTCCTACCAAGCTCTGGAAACACCATATATTTT. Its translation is CASSIGSGRFLPSSGNTIYF.

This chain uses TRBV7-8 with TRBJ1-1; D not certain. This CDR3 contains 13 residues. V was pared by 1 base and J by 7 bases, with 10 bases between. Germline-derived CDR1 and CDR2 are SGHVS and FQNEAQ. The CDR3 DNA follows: TGTGCCAGCAGCTTAGAGAATGGACTTGAAGCTTTCTTT. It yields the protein CASSLENGLEAFF.